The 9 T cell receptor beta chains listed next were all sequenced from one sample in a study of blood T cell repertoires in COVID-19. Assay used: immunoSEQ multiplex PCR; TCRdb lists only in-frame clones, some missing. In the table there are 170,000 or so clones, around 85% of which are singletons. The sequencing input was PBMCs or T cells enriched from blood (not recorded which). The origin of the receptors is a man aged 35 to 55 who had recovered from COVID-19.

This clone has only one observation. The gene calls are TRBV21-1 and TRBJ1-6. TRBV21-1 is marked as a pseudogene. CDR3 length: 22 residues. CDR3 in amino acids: CASSIQEDAAERFSKDNSPLHF. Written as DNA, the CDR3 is TGTGCCAGCAGCATCCAGGAGGATGCCGCGGAAAGATTCTCGAAGGATAATTCACCCCTCCACTTT.

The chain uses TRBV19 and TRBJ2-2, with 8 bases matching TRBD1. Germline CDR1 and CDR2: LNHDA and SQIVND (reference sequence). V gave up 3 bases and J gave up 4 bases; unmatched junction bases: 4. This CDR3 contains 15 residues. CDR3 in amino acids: CASSIAGGGTGELFF. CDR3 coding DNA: TGTGCCAGTAGTATTGCAGGGGGCGGCACCGGGGAGCTGTTTTTT.

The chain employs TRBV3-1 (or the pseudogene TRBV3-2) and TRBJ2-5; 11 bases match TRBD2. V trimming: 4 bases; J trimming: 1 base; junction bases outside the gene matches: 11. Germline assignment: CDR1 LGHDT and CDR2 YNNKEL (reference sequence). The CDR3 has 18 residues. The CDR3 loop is CASSPTSGRVGFQETQYF. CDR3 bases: TGTGCCAGCAGCCCCACTAGCGGGAGAGTGGGGTTCCAAGAGACCCAGTACTTC.

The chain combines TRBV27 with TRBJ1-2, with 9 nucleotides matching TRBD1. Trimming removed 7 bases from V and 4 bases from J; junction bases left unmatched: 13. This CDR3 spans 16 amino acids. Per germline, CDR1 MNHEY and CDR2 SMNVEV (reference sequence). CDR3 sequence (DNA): TGTGCCAGCAAACGGGTCGATGGGACAGGGACCTATGGCTACACCTTC. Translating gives CASKRVDGTGTYGYTF.

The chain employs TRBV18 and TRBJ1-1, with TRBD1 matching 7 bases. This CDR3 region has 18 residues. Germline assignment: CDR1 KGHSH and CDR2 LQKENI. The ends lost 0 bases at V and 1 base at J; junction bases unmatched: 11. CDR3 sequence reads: CASSPPATGVFWNTEAFF. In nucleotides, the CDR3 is TGTGCCAGCTCACCACCGGCTACAGGGGTATTTTGGAACACTGAAGCTTTCTTT.

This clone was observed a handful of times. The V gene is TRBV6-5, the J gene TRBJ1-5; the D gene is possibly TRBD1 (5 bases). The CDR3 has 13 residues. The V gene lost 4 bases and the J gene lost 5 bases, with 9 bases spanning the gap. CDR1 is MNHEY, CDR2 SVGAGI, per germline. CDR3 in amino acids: CASSFSGYQPQHF. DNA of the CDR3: TGTGCCAGCAGTTTTTCAGGGTATCAGCCCCAGCATTTT.

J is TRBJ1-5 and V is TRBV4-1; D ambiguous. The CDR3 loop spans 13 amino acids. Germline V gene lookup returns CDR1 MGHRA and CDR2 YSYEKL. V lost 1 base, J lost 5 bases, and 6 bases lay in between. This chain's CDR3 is CASSQVQYQPQHF. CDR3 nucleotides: TGCGCCAGCAGCCAAGTACAGTATCAGCCCCAGCATTTT.

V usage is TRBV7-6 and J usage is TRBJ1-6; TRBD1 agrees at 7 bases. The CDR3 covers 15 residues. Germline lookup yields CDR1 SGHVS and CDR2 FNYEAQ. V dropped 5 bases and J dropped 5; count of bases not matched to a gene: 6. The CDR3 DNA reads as TGTGCCAGCAGCCCCCGGGACAGCAATAATTCACCCCTCCACTTT. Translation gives CASSPRDSNNSPLHF.

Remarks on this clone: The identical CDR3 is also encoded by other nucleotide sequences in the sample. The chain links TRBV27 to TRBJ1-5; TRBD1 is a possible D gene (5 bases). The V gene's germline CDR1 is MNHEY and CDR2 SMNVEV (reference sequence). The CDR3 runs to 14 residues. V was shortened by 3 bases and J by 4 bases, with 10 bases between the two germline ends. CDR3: CASSLQGGNQPQHF. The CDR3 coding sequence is TGTGCCAGCAGTTTGCAGGGTGGGAATCAGCCCCAGCATTTT.